This T cell receptor beta chain was captured in a study of blood T cell repertoires in COVID-19 (TCRdb year 2020). Turning to the overall study: Samples covering the acute and convalescent phases of COVID-19 were provided by collaborators in the United States, Italy and Spain. The prospective study material was composed of cDNA or gDNA derived from T cells, B-cell-depleted T cells, or PBMCs. Subjects who had been exposed to COVID-19, were actively infected with it, or had recovered from it provided the deeply sampled blood TCRbeta repertoires that made up the dataset. The repertoires were made available in a free public database intended to serve as a resource for research on the immune response to SARS-CoV-2. Samples came from the ongoing ImmuneRACE study (first 160 participants) plus 1,254 subjects from 6 global collaborators. The sample metadata nearly always contained a de-identified subject ID, COVID-19 status, age in years and sex. Where available, HLA class I and class II types were obtained from metadata supplied by the sample provider rather than from assay-based typing. The study at large found these results: The quantity of clinical and demographic metadata differed by source and by participant and was supplied without curation.

TCRbeta CDR3 regions were amplified from genomic DNA using the immunoSEQ Assay, a bias-controlled multiplex PCR. The study's processing was this. Within the assay, amplification of reference gene primers was used to estimate how many nucleated cells each sample contained. Sequence reads were collapsed and filtered to measure the absolute abundance of every unique TCRbeta CDR3 rearrangement. For each sample, productive Simpson clonality was calculated as the square root of Simpson's diversity index across productive rearrangements. TCRdb obtained this table from immuneACCESS and retained in-frame rearrangements with V and J assigned. These tables miss some clones; where compared with another copy, unresolved V genes account for less than half of the shortfall, and the remainder is unexplained. V, J and clone size derive from that table, while D and trimming were established from the DNA sequence. A total of approximately 89,000 clones appear in this sample, approximately 80% of them only once. The ten top clones hold roughly 6.7% of the sample.

In regard to this clone: Its antigen remains undetermined. Qualities for individual bases were not recorded, and no much larger clone is one base off.

Trimming removed 2 bases from V and 7 bases from J; the gene matches leave 8 bases unexplained. The CDR3 goes from the cysteine to the phenylalanine over 14 residues. Just the 42-base CDR3 DNA is kept, in frame starting at base 1. For CDR1 and CDR2, the germline V gene (reference sequence) lists PRHDT and FYEKMQ. At one collaborating source in Seattle, patients were enrolled during active infection and were followed longitudinally through the course of disease. Collaborating institutions collected whole blood in K2EDTA tubes following their own protocols. For TCRbeta analysis, collaborators shipped samples in one of three forms: frozen whole blood, isolated PBMCs, or DNA extracted from either of those sample types.

The sequence came from a man between 65 and 85 years old with COVID-19, enrolled during active disease. The chain couples TRBV13 to TRBJ2-7, with 7 bases matching TRBD1. Sequencing was performed on peripheral blood. In nucleotides, the sequence is TGTGCCAGCAGCTTACGCGAGGGGGCGCCTGAGCAGTACTTC. Its protein product is CASSLREGAPEQYF. Where the CDR3 stops, the reference TRBV13 and TRBJ2-7 genes take over; the full variable domain is AAGVIQSPRHLIKEKRETATLKCYPIPRHDTVYWYQQGPGQDPQFLISFYEKMQSDKGSIPDRFSAQQFSDYHSELNMSSLELGDSALYFCASSLREGAPEQYFGPGTRLTVT.